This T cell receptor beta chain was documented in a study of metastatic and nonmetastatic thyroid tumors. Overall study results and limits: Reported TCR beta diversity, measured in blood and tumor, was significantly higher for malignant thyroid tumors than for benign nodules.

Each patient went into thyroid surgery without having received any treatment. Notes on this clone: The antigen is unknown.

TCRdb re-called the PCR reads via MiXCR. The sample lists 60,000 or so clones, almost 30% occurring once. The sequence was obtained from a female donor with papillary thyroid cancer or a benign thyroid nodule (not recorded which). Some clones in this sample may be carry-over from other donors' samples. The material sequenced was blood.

The CDR3 is CASSLNGLAADTQYF. The CDR3 region has the DNA TGTGCCAGCAGCTTAAATGGACTAGCGGCAGATACGCAGTATTTT. This chain uses TRBV7-3 with TRBJ2-3; 10 bases match TRBD2. The CDR3 spans 15 residues. Germline V lookup: CDR1 SGHTA, CDR2 FQGTGA. Unmatched junction bases numbered 2, after V lost 1 base and J lost 4 bases.